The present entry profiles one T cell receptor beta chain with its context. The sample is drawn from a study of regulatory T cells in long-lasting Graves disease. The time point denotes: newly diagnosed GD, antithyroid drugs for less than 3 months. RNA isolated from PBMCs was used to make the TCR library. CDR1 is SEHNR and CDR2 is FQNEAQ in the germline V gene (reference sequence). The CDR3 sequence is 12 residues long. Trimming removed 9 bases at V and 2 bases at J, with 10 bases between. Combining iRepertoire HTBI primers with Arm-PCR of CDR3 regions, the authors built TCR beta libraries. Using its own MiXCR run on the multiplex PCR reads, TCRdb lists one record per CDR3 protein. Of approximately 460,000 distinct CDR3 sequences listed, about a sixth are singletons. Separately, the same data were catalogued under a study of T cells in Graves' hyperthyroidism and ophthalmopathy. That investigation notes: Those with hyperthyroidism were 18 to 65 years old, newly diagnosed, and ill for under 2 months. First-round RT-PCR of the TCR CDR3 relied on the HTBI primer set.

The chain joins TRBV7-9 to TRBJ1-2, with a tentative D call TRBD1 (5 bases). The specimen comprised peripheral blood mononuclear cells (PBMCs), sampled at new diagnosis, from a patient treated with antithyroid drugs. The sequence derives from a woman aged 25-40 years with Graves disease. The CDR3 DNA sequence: TGTGCCAGTACGGACAAAAACTATGGCTACACCTTC. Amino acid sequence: CASTDKNYGYTF.